This T cell receptor (beta chain) originates from a study of CD8+ T cells in alopecia areata. Extraction and reverse transcription of RNA yielded cDNA as the sequencing template. Sequenced by immunoSEQ multiplex PCR; TCRdb stores in-frame clones only, minus some. This sample has about 290,000 clones, with 55% to 75% found just once. This clone was counted only a few times. This CDR3 is built from 16 residues. V lost 1 base and J 13 bases, leaving 23 bases between the germline ends. Germline CDR1 and CDR2: SGHTA and FQGNSA. Treatment described: oral pan-JAK inhibitor, 5-10 mg twice daily. V is TRBV7-2 and J is TRBJ2-4, with D tentatively TRBD1 (6 bases). The clonotype originates from a human donor with alopecia areata. The material sequenced was CD4+ T cells sorted from blood, taken at week 24, from a patient treated with tofacitinib. Written as DNA, the CDR3 is TGTGCCAGCAGCTTAGGTTTGGGGTCACAGGGAACTTGGCAGTACTTC. This encodes CASSLGLGSQGTWQYF.